This TCR beta chain was sequenced for a study of blood T cell repertoires in COVID-19. Overall study context: There were acute and convalescent COVID-19 samples, and they came from the United States, Italy and Spain.

Here immunoSEQ multiplex PCR was the method, and the copy in TCRdb shows in-frame clones only, minus some. The sample records around 140,000 clones, over 80% being singletons. All recovered Cohort 3 donors got two negative PCRs, got clearance, or saw symptom resolution. The CDR3 loop spans 11 amino acids. Looked up from germline, CDR1 is MNHEY and CDR2 is SMNVEV (reference sequence). V lost 6 bases and J lost 6, with 9 bases in between. In this sample, this clone turned up a few times. The chain couples TRBV27 to TRBJ2-7, with D possibly matching TRBD1 (6 bases). This clonotype was obtained from a man in his 60s who had recovered from COVID-19. Specimen: PBMCs or T cells enriched from blood (not recorded which). CDR3 loop: CASSSRGEQYF. CDR3 bases: TGTGCCAGCAGCTCCAGGGGCGAGCAGTACTTC.